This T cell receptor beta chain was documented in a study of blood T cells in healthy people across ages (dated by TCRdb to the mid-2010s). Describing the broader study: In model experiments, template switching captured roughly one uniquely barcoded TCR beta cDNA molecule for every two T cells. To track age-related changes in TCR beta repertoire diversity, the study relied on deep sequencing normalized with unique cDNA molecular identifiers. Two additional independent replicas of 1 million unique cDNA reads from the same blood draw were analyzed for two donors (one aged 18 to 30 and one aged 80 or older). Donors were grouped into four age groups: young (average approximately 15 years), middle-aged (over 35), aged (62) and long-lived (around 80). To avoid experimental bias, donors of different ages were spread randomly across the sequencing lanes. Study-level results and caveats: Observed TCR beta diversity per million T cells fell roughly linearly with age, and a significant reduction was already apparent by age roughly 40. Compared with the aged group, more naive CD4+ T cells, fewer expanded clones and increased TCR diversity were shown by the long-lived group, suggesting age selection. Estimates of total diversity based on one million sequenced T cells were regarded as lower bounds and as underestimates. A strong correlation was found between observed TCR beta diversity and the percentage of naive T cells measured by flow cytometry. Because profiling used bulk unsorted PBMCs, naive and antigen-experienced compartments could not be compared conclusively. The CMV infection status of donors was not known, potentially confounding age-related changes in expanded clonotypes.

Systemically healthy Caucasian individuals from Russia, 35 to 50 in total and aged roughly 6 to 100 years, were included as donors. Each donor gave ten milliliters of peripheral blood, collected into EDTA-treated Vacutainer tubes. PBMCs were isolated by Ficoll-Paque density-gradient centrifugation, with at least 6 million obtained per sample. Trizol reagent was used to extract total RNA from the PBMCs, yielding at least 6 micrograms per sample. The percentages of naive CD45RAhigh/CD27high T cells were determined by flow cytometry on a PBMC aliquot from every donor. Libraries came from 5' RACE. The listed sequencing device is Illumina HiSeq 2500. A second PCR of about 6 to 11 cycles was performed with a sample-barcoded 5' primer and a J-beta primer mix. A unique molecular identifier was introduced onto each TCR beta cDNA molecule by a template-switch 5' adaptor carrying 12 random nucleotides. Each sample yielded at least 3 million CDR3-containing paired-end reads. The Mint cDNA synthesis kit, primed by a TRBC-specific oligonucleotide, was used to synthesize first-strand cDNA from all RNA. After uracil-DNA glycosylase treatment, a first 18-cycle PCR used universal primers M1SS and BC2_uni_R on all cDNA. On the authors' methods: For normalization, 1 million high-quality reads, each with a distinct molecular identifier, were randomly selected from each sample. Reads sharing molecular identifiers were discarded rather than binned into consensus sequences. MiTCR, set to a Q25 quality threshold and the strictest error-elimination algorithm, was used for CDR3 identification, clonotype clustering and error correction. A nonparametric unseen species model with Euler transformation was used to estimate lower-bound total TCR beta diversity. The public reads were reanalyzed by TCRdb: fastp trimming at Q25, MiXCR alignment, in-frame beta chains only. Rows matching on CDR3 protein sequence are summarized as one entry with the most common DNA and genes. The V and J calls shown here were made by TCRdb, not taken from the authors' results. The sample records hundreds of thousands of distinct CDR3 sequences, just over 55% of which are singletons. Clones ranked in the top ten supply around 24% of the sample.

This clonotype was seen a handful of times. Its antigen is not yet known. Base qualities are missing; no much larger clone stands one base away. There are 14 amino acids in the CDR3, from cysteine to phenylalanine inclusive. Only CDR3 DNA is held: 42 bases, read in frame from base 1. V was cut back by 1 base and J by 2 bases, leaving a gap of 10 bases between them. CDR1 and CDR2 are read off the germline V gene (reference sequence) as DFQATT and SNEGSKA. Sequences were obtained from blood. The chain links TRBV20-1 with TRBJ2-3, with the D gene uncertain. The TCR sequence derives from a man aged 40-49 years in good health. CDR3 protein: CSARARTDTDTQYF. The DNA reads TGCAGTGCTAGAGCCAGGACGGACACAGATACGCAGTATTTT.